This passage covers 25 T cell receptor beta chains from one sample sequenced in a study of Graves' ophthalmopathy and Graves' hyperthyroidism. Amplified TCR beta CDR3 regions were obtained using RNA transcripts as template. HTBI primers primed a first-round RT-PCR, and a second-round multiplex PCR followed. MiXCR, run by TCRdb on the multiplex PCR reads, gives a single entry per CDR3 protein. The table records about 1.1 million distinct CDR3 sequences, about two fifths of them present only once. Sequencing used peripheral blood or thyroid tissue (not recorded which). These receptors were obtained from an adult man with Graves' hyperthyroidism.

This clonotype was observed many times. CDR3 sequence: CASSYGPGGNQPQHF. The DNA for the CDR3 is TGTGCCAGCAGTTACGGTCCTGGGGGCAATCAGCCCCAGCATTTT. V usage is TRBV6-5 and J usage is TRBJ1-5, with unresolved D. The CDR3 has 15 residues. CDR1 and CDR2 from the germline V gene are MNHEY and SVGAGI. V lost 2 bases to trimming and J lost 2 bases, with 10 bases between them.

The chain carries TRBV14 and TRBJ2-2, with 12 bases aligning to TRBD2. V was pared by 5 bases and J by 4 bases, with 5 bases of the junction left unmatched. Germline CDR1 SGHDN, CDR2 FVKESK. The CDR3 covers 16 residues. The chain's CDR3 is CASSVGLAGPTGELFF. The CDR3 DNA reads as TGTGCCAGCAGCGTCGGACTAGCGGGGCCCACCGGGGAGCTGTTTTTT.

In this sample, this clonotype turned up a few times. Just one base apart from a much larger clone, this may be a read error. The chain couples TRBV7-2 to TRBJ2-5; D is perhaps TRBD2 (6 bases). Germline CDR1 reads SGHTA; CDR2 reads FQGNSA. The CDR3 extends over 14 amino acids. The CDR3 region is CAGSPDGGIQTQYF. The CDR3 DNA is TGTGCCGGCAGCCCGGACGGGGGTATCCAGACCCAGTACTTC.

Ten or more counts support this clonotype. V and J are TRBV19 and TRBJ2-2; TRBD1 aligns across 10 bases. The germline V gene encodes CDR1 LNHDA and CDR2 SQIVND (reference sequence). The V gene end was trimmed by 5 bases and the J gene end by 6 bases; junction bases not matched to a gene: 6. The CDR3 is 15 amino acids. The CDR3 spells CASSVRTGGSGELFF. The CDR3 DNA sequence: TGTGCCAGTAGTGTTAGGACAGGGGGTTCCGGGGAGCTGTTTTTT.

V gene TRBV10-2 combines with J gene TRBJ1-1; 11 bases are a match to TRBD1. Germline V CDR1 and CDR2: WSHSY, SAAADI. The CDR3 has 20 amino acids. Losses at the gene ends were 4 bases for V and 3 bases for J; bases not matched to a gene: 19. CDR3 nucleotides: TGCGCCAGCAGTGTAACAAGTTTAGGGGTCGGGACAGGGGGGTACACTGAAGCTTTCTTT. As protein: CASSVTSLGVGTGGYTEAFF.

This chain connects TRBV7-2 to TRBJ2-5; D is perhaps TRBD1 (6 bases). V was clipped by 2 bases and J by 0 bases, with 19 bases between them. This CDR3 is built from 18 residues. Germline CDR1 reads SGHTA; CDR2 reads FQGNSA. The CDR3 DNA reads as TGTGCCAGCAGCTTACGAGACTGGGCAGGGGAGTACCAAGAGACCCAGTACTTC. It is translated as CASSLRDWAGEYQETQYF.

The rearrangement joins TRBV29-1 to TRBJ2-7; D unresolved. Germline V gene sequence: CDR1 SQVTM, CDR2 ANQGSEA. V was clipped by 8 bases and J by 6 bases, with 14 bases between them. The CDR3 extends over 11 amino acids. This CDR3 reads CSRMGIPEQYF. The CDR3 DNA reads TGCAGCAGGATGGGGATACCCGAGCAGTACTTC.

The V and J genes are TRBV10-3 and TRBJ1-1, with D uncertain. The CDR3 totals 15 residues. V was clipped by 7 bases and J by 1 base, with 16 bases between them. Germline CDR1 and CDR2: ENHRY and SYGVKD. The CDR3: CAIKGPPERNTEAFF. The CDR3 nucleotides read TGTGCCATCAAGGGCCCCCCTGAGAGGAACACTGAAGCTTTCTTT.

This clonotype was counted ten times or more. The genes are TRBV10-2 and TRBJ2-5; 7 bases line up with TRBD1. Germline-derived CDR1 and CDR2 are WSHSY and SAAADI. This CDR3 region has 12 residues. With V trimmed by 9 bases and J by 4 bases, 5 bases remained unmatched. The CDR3 loop reads CASSTGTETQYF. Written as DNA, the CDR3 is TGCGCCAGTTCGACAGGGACAGAGACCCAGTACTTC.

At least ten counts were recorded for this clonotype. The chain couples TRBV11-2 to TRBJ1-2; D gene ambiguous. CDR1 and CDR2 from the germline V gene are SGHAT and FQNNGV. Trimming cost V 3 bases and J 4 bases, with 12 bases left between them. The CDR3 is 14 amino acids. The CDR3 loop reads CASSFFSGPYGYTF. The CDR3 DNA follows: TGTGCCAGCAGCTTTTTTTCAGGACCCTATGGCTACACCTTC.

This clonotype was observed many times. The chain combines TRBV7-9 with TRBJ1-1; D gene unclear. This CDR3 is 15 amino acids long. V was cut by 3 bases and J by 0 bases, with 11 bases left in between. The germline V gene has CDR1 SEHNR and CDR2 FQNEAQ (reference sequence). The CDR3 DNA follows: TGTGCCAGCAGCTTTGGGTCGACTATGAACACTGAAGCTTTCTTT. Translated: CASSFGSTMNTEAFF.

The V call is TRBV29-1, the J call TRBJ1-1; D unresolved. This CDR3 contains 12 residues. V was pared by 8 bases and J by 3 bases, with 13 bases between. The germline V gene encodes CDR1 SQVTM and CDR2 ANQGSEA. CDR3 bases: TGCAGCTTCGGAAAAATGGACACTGAAGCTTTCTTT. Translated, it gives CSFGKMDTEAFF. The full variable domain, in which reference TRBV29-1 and TRBJ1-1 provide the parts outside the CDR3, is SAVISQKPSRDICQRGTSLTIQCQVDSQVTMMFWYRQQPGQSLTLIATANQGSEATYESGFVIDKFPISRPNLTFSTLTVSNMSPEDSSIYLCSFGKMDTEAFFGQGTRLTVV.

The chain recombines TRBV19 with TRBJ1-2, with D perhaps matching TRBD1 (6 bases). Germline V gene data show CDR1 as LNHDA and CDR2 as SQIVND (reference sequence). The CDR3 is made up of 14 amino acids. The V gene lost 3 bases and the J gene lost 7 bases, with 15 bases spanning the gap. CDR3 protein: CASSIGSGGAGYTF. Written as DNA, the CDR3 is TGTGCCAGTAGTATCGGGTCGGGGGGCGCTGGCTACACCTTC.

This clonotype was counted many times. This sequence joins TRBV10-3 and TRBJ2-5, with D hard to call. The CDR3 has 14 amino acids. Germline values: CDR1 ENHRY, CDR2 SYGVKD. Trimming shortened V by 4 bases and J by 1 base, and 10 bases separated the two germline ends. The CDR3 bases are TGTGCCATCAGTGCCGACACCTCCCAAGAGACCCAGTACTTC. Translating gives CAISADTSQETQYF.

This clonotype appeared a few times. This chain uses TRBV19 with TRBJ1-1; a possible D gene is TRBD1 (6 bases). CDR3 length equals 16 residues. CDR1 is LNHDA and CDR2 is SQIVND in the germline V gene (reference sequence). Trimming removed 7 bases at V and 1 base at J, with 19 bases between. CDR3 amino acids: CASTPIRGTTNTEAFF. The CDR3 nucleotides are TGTGCCAGTACCCCAATCCGGGGGACAACGAACACTGAAGCTTTCTTT. Supplemented by reference TRBV19 and TRBJ1-1, the full variable domain reads DGGITQSPKYLFRKEGQNVTLSCEQNLNHDAMYWYRQDPGQGLRLIYYSQIVNDFQKGDIAEGYSVSREKKESFPLTVTSAQKNPTAFYLCASTPIRGTTNTEAFFGQGTRLTVV.

This clonotype was detected a few times. The chain is built from TRBV7-2 and TRBJ1-5; TRBD1 matches at 7 bases. V shed 4 bases and J 1 base; nucleotides not matched to a gene: 10. There are 17 residues in the CDR3. Germline V gene lookup returns CDR1 SGHTA and CDR2 FQGNSA. CDR3 region: CASSSEGALMSNQPQHF. The CDR3 nucleotides are TGTGCCAGCAGCTCAGAGGGGGCCCTCATGAGCAATCAGCCCCAGCATTTT.

This clonotype has ten or more counts. The V and J genes are TRBV7-2 and TRBJ2-7; D not certain. Germline V gene sequence: CDR1 SGHTA, CDR2 FQGNSA. This CDR3 has 16 residues. The V gene lost 2 bases and the J gene lost 0 bases, with 14 bases spanning the gap. CDR3 sequence (DNA): TGTGCCAGCAGCTTAAGCCAGACTCTCCGCTCCTACGAGCAGTACTTC. Translation: CASSLSQTLRSYEQYF. The complete variable domain, with remaining parts taken from reference TRBV7-2 and TRBJ2-7, reads GAGVSQSPSNKVTEKGKDVELRCDPISGHTALYWYRQSLGQGLEFLIYFQGNSAPDKSGLPSDRFSAERTGGSVSTLTIQRTQQEDSAVYLCASSLSQTLRSYEQYFGPGTRLTVT.

The chain uses TRBV4-1 and TRBJ2-7; 9 positions match TRBD1. Germline V CDR1 and CDR2: MGHRA, YSYEKL. V shed 5 bases and J 7 bases; nucleotides not matched to a gene: 15. The CDR3 length is 16 residues. For the CDR3, the DNA is TGCGCCAGCAGCGCCAATACCGGACCGGGGACAGGGGAGCAGTACTTC. Its translation is CASSANTGPGTGEQYF.

The chain is built from TRBV20-1 and TRBJ2-7; D is unclear. Germline assignment: CDR1 DFQATT and CDR2 SNEGSKA (reference sequence). The germline V and J ends were trimmed by 0 bases and 4 bases, with 16 bases remaining between them. The CDR3 is made up of 15 amino acids. The CDR3 sequence is CSARDRFRKIYEQYF. CDR3 nucleotide sequence: TGCAGTGCTAGAGATCGGTTTAGAAAGATTTACGAGCAGTACTTC.

Details on this clonotype: This clone may be a read error of a much larger clone one base away. This rearrangement joins TRBV7-9 to TRBJ2-7; TRBD2 matches at 7 bases. Germline-derived CDR1 and CDR2 are SEHNR and FQNEAQ (reference sequence). The CDR3 length is 15 residues. The CDR3 DNA sequence: TGTGCCAGCAGCTTACGCCTGGGAGGGCCCCACGAGCAGCACTTC. It codes for CASSLRLGGPHEQHF.

This clonotype was recorded a few times. The genes are TRBV12-3 or TRBV12-4 and TRBJ1-3; a weak D match, TRBD1 (5 bases). This CDR3 region has 14 residues. With 7 bases removed from V and 1 base from J, the gap between germline ends came to 11 bases. The CDR3 sequence is CASTRRGSGNTIYF. In DNA form, the CDR3 reads TGTGCCAGCACCCGCCGGGGGTCTGGAAACACCATATATTTT.

This clonotype came up many times. The rearrangement uses TRBV7-9 and TRBJ1-4, with a possible D match to TRBD1 (5 bases). This CDR3 comprises 16 residues. Trimming removed 2 bases from V and 5 bases from J, with 15 bases in between. CDR1 is SEHNR, CDR2 FQNEAQ, per germline (reference sequence). In nucleotides, the CDR3 is TGTGCCAGCAGCTTAAGGACTGCAGGGCGGAATGAAAAACTGTTTTTT. Translating gives CASSLRTAGRNEKLFF.

The sample holds a few counts of this clonotype. V and J are TRBV28 and TRBJ1-5; 8 bases are a match to TRBD1. Germline-derived CDR1 and CDR2 are MDHEN and SYDVKM. The CDR3 consists of 15 residues. Trimming took 6 bases from V and 1 from J; bases not matched to a gene: 5. The CDR3 spells CASSHRGASNQPQHF. As DNA, the CDR3 is TGTGCCAGCAGCCACAGGGGGGCGAGCAATCAGCCCCAGCATTTT.

Written as DNA, the CDR3 is TGTGCCAGCAGTTTAGGGGCTACCCTTCCACAAGAGACCCAGTACTTC. Encoded protein: CASSLGATLPQETQYF. The rearrangement uses TRBV28 and TRBJ2-5, with D possibly matching TRBD1 (5 bases). The V end lost 2 bases, the J end lost 2 bases, and 15 bases lay between the germline ends. This CDR3 is 16 amino acids long. Germline V gene data show CDR1 as MDHEN and CDR2 as SYDVKM.

This clonotype has a handful of counts. The chain links TRBV5-8 to TRBJ2-7; 11 positions agree with TRBD1. CDR3 length: 14 amino acids. Germline trimming cut 7 bases from V and 1 base from J; bases unmatched to any gene: 4. Germline assignment: CDR1 SGHTS and CDR2 YDEGEE. The CDR3, as DNA: TGTGCCAGCGGGGACAGGGGGATTTCCTACGAGCAGTACTTC. It translates to CASGDRGISYEQYF.